The sequence of this TCR beta chain was determined in a study of blood T cell repertoires in COVID-19. The authors' processing: Amplification of reference gene primers was used by the study to estimate nucleated cell counts. Produced via immunoSEQ multiplex PCR; TCRdb's table is partial and in-frame only. For V, J and clone size, that table is used; D and trimming come from the DNA. The sample shows about 200,000 clones, approximately 84% of them seen only once. CDR1 is SGHRS and CDR2 is YFSETQ in the germline V gene. V lost 0 bases and J lost 5; bases outside the gene matches: 0. This CDR3 comprises 14 residues. Comments on this clone: The identical CDR3 is also encoded by other nucleotide sequences in the sample.

The receptor was isolated from a human donor with acute or convalescent COVID-19. The donor label of this sample is uncertain. The chain recombines TRBV5-1 with TRBJ1-4; 8 nucleotides match TRBD1. The sequenced sample was peripheral blood. As DNA, the CDR3 is TGCGCCAGCAGCTTGGGGACAGGGAATGAAAAACTGTTTTTT. It specifies CASSLGTGNEKLFF.